This T cell receptor beta chain was identified during a study of spatial heterogeneity in lung cancer (dated by TCRdb to the late 2010s). Regarding the study in general: More beta-chain than alpha-chain transcripts were consistently detected, likely reflecting higher beta-chain transcript abundance. Nonsynonymous mutation counts, determined by whole-exome sequencing of tumor tissue, were related to features of the TCR repertoire. TCR alpha and beta repertoires were quantitatively compared across multiple tumor regions, matched nontumor lung and blood in non-small cell lung cancer. In the raw uncorrected reads, each unique combination of TCR and UMI appeared more than ten times on average. At surgery, both alpha and beta chains were TCR-sequenced in roughly 200 tumor regions, approximately 64 matched nontumor lung samples and around 50 PBMC samples.

The intended sense of this specimen's time point label: sample taken at primary tumor resection. Whole RNA extracted from tumor and nontumor lung tissue, or from cryopreserved PBMC samples, was used for TCR sequencing without cell sorting. Donors were approximately 72 patients with early-stage, untreated non-small cell lung cancer from the lung TRACERx cohort. A patient was chosen for TCR sequencing only when enough RNA was available from at least two tumor regions. This clonotype has at least ten counts. Its binding antigen is unknown. No clone much larger than this one lies a single base away; base qualities are absent. The CDR3 covers 16 residues, taking in both the cysteine and the phenylalanine. Only the CDR3 DNA is retained, 48 bases long and in frame from the first base. At the junction V is shortened by 7 bases and J by 1 base, with 17 bases in between. The germline V gene (reference sequence) gives CDR1 as MNHEY and CDR2 as SMNVEV.

Libraries came from 5' RACE. Sequencing was carried out with a NextSeq 500. To allow correction of PCR and sequencing errors, the TCR library protocol tagged every TCR cDNA molecule with a unique molecular identifier. For the original study's pipeline: Decombinator tools were used for TCR identification, UMI-based error correction and CDR3 extraction. Expanded TCRs were defined as those above a frequency of 2 per 1,000, corresponding to the top 1% of the tumor frequency distribution. Each repertoire was subsampled 100 times to 5,000 TCRs, after which Renyi diversity was computed with the R vegan package. To build CDR3 similarity networks, amino acid triplet string-kernel similarity was used, and CDR3s were connected when their pairwise similarity was above 0.82. TCRdb itself trimmed the public reads at Q25 with fastp, ran MiXCR and retained productive beta chains. Rows merge per CDR3 protein into single entries with the most common DNA and genes. The V and J calls were determined by TCRdb, not by the authors. This sample lists some 47,000 distinct CDR3 sequences; roughly 7% were detected once. The top ten constitute about 3.1% of the sample.

Broader findings and caveats from the paper: Ubiquitous expanded tumor TCRs showed up in blood more often at tumor resection than at routine follow-up. Additional single-cell paired TCR alpha and beta sequencing was considered necessary to confirm, at a functional level, the hypothesis that regional TCRs recognize regional mutations.

The rearrangement joined TRBV27 to TRBJ2-1; TRBD2 is possibly the D segment (6 matching bases). This TCR was recovered from a female donor with early-stage non-small cell lung cancer. The source was PBMCs, collected at surgery. The DNA reads as follows: TGTGCCAGCACCTGGGACTCACTTTCATCCTACAATGAGCAGTTCTTC. Translated, this gives CASTWDSLSSYNEQFF.